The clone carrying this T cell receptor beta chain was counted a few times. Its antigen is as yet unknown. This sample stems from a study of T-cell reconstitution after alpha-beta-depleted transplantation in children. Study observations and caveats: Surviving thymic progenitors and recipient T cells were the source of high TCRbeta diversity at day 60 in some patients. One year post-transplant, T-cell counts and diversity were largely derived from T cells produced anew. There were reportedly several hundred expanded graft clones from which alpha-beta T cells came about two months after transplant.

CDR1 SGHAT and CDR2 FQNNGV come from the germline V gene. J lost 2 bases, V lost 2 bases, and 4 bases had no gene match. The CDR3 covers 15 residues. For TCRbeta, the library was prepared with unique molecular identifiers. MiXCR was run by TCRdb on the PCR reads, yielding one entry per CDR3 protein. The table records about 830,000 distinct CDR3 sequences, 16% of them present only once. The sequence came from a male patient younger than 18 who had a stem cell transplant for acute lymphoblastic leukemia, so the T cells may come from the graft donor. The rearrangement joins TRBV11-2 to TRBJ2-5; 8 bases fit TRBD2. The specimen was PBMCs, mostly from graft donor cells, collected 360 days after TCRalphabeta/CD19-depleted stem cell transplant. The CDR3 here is CASSLFSGRQETQYF. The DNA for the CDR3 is TGTGCCAGCAGCTTATTCAGCGGGAGACAAGAGACCCAGTACTTC.